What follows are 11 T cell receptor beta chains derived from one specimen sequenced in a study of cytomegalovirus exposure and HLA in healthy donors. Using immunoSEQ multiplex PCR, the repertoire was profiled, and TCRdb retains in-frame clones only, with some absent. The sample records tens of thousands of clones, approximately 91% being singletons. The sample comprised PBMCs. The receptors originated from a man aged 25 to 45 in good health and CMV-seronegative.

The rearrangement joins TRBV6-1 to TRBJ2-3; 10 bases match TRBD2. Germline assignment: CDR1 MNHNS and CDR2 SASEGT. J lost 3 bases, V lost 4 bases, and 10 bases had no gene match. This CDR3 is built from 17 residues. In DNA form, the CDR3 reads TGTGCCAGCAGTGCAGACACGATGGGACTAGCGACAGATACGCAGTATTTT. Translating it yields CASSADTMGLATDTQYF.

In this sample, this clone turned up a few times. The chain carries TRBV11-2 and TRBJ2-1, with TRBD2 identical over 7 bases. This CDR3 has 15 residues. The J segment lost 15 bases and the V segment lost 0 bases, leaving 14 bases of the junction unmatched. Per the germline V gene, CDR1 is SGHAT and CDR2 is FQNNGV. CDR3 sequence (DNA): TGTGCCAGCAGCTTAGATCTGGCTGTTGGGACTAAGGGGTTCTTC. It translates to CASSLDLAVGTKGFF.

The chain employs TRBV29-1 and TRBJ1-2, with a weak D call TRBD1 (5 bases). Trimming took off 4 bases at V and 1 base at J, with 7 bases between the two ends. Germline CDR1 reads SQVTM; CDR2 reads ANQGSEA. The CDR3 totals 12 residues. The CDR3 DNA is TGCAGCGTTGGAGACAGTAACTATGGCTACACCTTC. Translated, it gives CSVGDSNYGYTF.

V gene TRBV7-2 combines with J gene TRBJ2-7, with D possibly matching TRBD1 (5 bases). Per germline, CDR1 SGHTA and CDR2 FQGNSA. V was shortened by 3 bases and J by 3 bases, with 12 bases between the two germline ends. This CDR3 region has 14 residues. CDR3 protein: CASSLGRVDYEQYF. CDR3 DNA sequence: TGTGCCAGCAGCTTGGGCAGGGTAGACTACGAGCAGTACTTC.

DNA for the CDR3: TGTGCCAGCAGTTTCAGTCTCAGCACAGATACGCAGTATTTT. As protein: CASSFSLSTDTQYF. The genes are TRBV27 and TRBJ2-3; no firm D call. Germline CDR1 reads MNHEY; CDR2 reads SMNVEV (reference sequence). CDR3 length: 14 amino acids. Trimming removed 3 bases from V and 0 bases from J, with 7 bases in between.

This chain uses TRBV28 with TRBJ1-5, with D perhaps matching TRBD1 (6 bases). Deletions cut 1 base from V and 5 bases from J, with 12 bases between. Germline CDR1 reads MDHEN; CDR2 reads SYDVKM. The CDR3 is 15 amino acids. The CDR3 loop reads CASSLLQGDDQPQHF. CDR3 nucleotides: TGTGCCAGCAGTTTATTACAGGGCGATGATCAGCCCCAGCATTTT.

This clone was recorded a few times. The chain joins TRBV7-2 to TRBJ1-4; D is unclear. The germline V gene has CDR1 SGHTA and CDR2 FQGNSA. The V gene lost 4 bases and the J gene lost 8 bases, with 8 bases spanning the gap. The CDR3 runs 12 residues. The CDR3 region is CASSSYSEKLFF. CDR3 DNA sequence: TGTGCCAGCAGCTCATACAGCGAAAAACTGTTTTTT.

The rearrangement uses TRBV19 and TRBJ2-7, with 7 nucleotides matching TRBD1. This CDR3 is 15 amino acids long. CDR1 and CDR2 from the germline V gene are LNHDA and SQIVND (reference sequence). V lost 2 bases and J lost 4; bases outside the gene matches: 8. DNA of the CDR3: TGTGCCAGTAGTATACAGACAGGGAAAGCGTACGAGCAGTACTTC. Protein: CASSIQTGKAYEQYF.

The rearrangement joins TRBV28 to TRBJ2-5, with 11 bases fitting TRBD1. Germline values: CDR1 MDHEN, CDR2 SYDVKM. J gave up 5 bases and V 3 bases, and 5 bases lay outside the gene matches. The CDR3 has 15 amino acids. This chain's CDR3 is CASSLAGQGGETQYF. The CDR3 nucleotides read TGTGCCAGCAGTTTGGCGGGACAGGGGGGGGAGACCCAGTACTTC.

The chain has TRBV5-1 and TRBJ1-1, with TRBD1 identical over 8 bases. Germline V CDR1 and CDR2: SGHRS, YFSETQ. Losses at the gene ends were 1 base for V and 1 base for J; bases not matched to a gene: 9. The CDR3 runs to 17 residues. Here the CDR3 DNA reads TGCGCCAGCAGCTTGTCGGCAGGGGGCATCGGGAACACTGAAGCTTTCTTT. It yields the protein CASSLSAGGIGNTEAFF.

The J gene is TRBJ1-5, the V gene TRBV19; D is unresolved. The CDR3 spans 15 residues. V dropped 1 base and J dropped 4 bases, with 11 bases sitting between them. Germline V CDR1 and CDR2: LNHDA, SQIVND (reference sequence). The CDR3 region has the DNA TGTGCCAGTAGTATAGGTCCAAGCGGAAATCAGCCCCAGCATTTT. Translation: CASSIGPSGNQPQHF.